This TCR beta chain was recovered during a study of Graves' ophthalmopathy and Graves' hyperthyroidism. With 5 bases removed from V and 2 bases from J, the gap between germline ends came to 9 bases. The CDR3 length is 13 residues. The germline V gene encodes CDR1 ENHRY and CDR2 SYGVKD. RNA transcripts served as template for amplifying TCR beta CDR3 sequences. An opening RT-PCR round employed HTBI primers and preceded a second-round multiplex PCR. TCRdb recomputed calls from the multiplex PCR reads with MiXCR, one row per CDR3 protein. The repertoire holds about 700,000 distinct CDR3 sequences, with roughly two fifths as singletons. This clonotype appeared many times. It was on clinical symptoms, serum thyroxine, TRAb, thyroid ultrasound and orbital computed tomography that diagnosis relied. PBMCs were obtained from roughly 9.9 ml of fresh peripheral blood.

The sample taken for sequencing was peripheral blood. V is TRBV10-3 and J is TRBJ1-1; D may be TRBD1 (6 bases). The sequence was obtained from an adult man with Graves' ophthalmopathy. This CDR3 is CAISQQGNTEAFF. The CDR3 nucleotides read TGTGCCATCAGTCAACAGGGAAACACTGAAGCTTTCTTT.